The rows below give T cell receptor beta chains drawn from one sample of a study of molecular identifiers for immune sequencing clone quantification. TCRdb ran MiXCR on the PCR reads and lists one entry per CDR3 protein. The table lists 600,000 to 650,000 distinct CDR3 sequences, about 20% of them singletons. Sequences were obtained from naive CD8+ T cells from blood, with Jurkat cell RNA spiked in. The receptors derive from a human donor in good health. Some libraries in this study had Jurkat cell RNA spiked in. Each CDR3 is given with its conserved first and last residue. The order of the fields is CDR3 protein, CDR3 DNA, J gene, D gene, V gene, clone size. A D gene is named only where the DNA matches it firmly. Clone size is given for some rows only: seen once, a few or many times, or a class if the clone is expanded.

CASSLSYPGQFTDTQYF TGTGCCAGCAGCTTATCCTATCCGGGACAGTTCACAGATACGCAGTATTTT TRBJ2-3 TRBD1 TRBV7-6 many
CASSGTEWAGNTIYF TGTGCCAGCAGCGGGACAGAATGGGCTGGAAACACCATATATTTT TRBJ1-3 . TRBV9 few
CASSPTMVGTEAFF TGTGCCAGCAGTCCCACCATGGTGGGCACTGAAGCTTTCTTT TRBJ1-1 . TRBV7-9 many
CASTLVGEQFF TGTGCCAGCACCCTAGTCGGGGAGCAGTTCTTC TRBJ2-1 . TRBV13 .
CASSFPSGLAGDEAFF TGTGCCAGCAGCTTCCCATCAGGTCTGGCAGGGGATGAAGCTTTCTTT TRBJ1-1 . TRBV7-6 many
CATIGLAVYNEQFF TGCGCCACCATAGGTCTAGCGGTATACAATGAGCAGTTCTTC TRBJ2-1 TRBD2 TRBV10-1 few
CASNNGGQGADEQYF TGTGCCAGCAACAACGGGGGGCAGGGGGCGGACGAGCAGTACTTC TRBJ2-7 . TRBV7-6 .
CASSPAAQSNTEAFF TGTGCCAGCAGCCCTGCAGCGCAATCGAACACTGAAGCTTTCTTT TRBJ1-1 . TRBV7-2 few
CASSLDSGMETQYF TGTGCCAGCAGTTTAGACAGCGGAATGGAGACCCAGTACTTC TRBJ2-5 . TRBV28 many
CASSQSGGHYEQYF TGTGCCAGCAGCCAAAGCGGGGGTCATTACGAGCAGTACTTC TRBJ2-7 TRBD2 TRBV5-4 many
CASSYSGTGFVEQYF TGTGCCAGCAGTTACTCCGGGACAGGATTCGTGGAGCAGTACTTC TRBJ2-7 TRBD1 TRBV6-5 many
CSARGAGYLELSYEQYF TGCAGTGCTAGAGGGGCGGGGTATCTCGAACTCTCCTACGAGCAGTACTTC TRBJ2-7 . TRBV20-1 .
CASSQDRGQGYYGYTF TGCGCCAGCAGCCAAGACCGCGGACAGGGATACTATGGCTACACCTTC TRBJ1-2 TRBD1 TRBV4-3 many
CASTRTSGTDTQYF TGTGCCAGCACCAGGACTAGCGGTACAGATACGCAGTATTTT TRBJ2-3 TRBD2 TRBV7-2 many
CASSQIPGAGNQPQHF TGCGCCAGCAGCCAGATACCGGGGGCTGGTAATCAGCCCCAGCATTTT TRBJ1-5 . TRBV4-1 many
CARSLVGCSSYNEQFF TGTGCCAGAAGCTTGGTGGGCTGTAGCTCCTACAATGAGCAGTTCTTC TRBJ2-1 . TRBV5-3 many
CASSLKGPAGYEQYF TGTGCCAGCAGTTTAAAGGGGCCCGCAGGGTACGAGCAGTACTTC TRBJ2-7 . TRBV27 many
CASSLGPQVEAFF TGTGCCAGCAGCTTGGGACCTCAGGTTGAAGCTTTCTTT TRBJ1-1 . TRBV7-6 many
CASSSPRGYPYEQYF TGTGCCAGCAGCTCCCCCCGAGGCTACCCCTACGAGCAGTACTTC TRBJ2-7 . TRBV28 many
CASARQGGYNEQFF TGTGCCAGTGCCAGACAGGGAGGATACAATGAGCAGTTCTTC TRBJ2-1 . TRBV19 few
CASSQGLEQYF TGCGCCAGCAGCCAGGGCCTCGAGCAGTACTTC TRBJ2-7 . TRBV4-1 many
CASSLFGRQGVVYGYTF TGTGCCAGCAGTTTATTTGGACGACAGGGGGTAGTCTATGGCTACACCTTC TRBJ1-2 TRBD1 TRBV12-3/TRBV12-4 few
CASSQRTGQETQYF TGCGCCAGCAGCCAGAGGACAGGCCAAGAGACCCAGTACTTC TRBJ2-5 TRBD1 TRBV4-3 many
CSVDWRVETQYF TGCAGCGTTGACTGGCGGGTTGAGACCCAGTACTTC TRBJ2-5 . TRBV29-1 many
CASSSPPSGENTGELFF TGTGCCAGCAGCTCCCCCCCGAGCGGGGAGAACACCGGGGAGCTGTTTTTT TRBJ2-2 TRBD2 TRBV7-2 few
CASSLGGTAGRDTGELFF TGTGCCAGCAGTCTCGGTGGAACAGCGGGACGAGACACCGGGGAGCTGTTTTTT TRBJ2-2 TRBD2 TRBV12-3/TRBV12-4 many
CAGRSGVNTEAFF TGTGCCGGCAGGTCGGGGGTGAACACTGAAGCTTTCTTT TRBJ1-1 . TRBV12-3/TRBV12-4 .
CASSMATEYGYTF TGTGCCAGTAGTATGGCGACAGAGTATGGCTACACCTTC TRBJ1-2 . TRBV19 .
CASSSSGTSYTDTQYF TGTGCCAGCAGTTCCTCCGGGACTAGTTACACAGATACGCAGTATTTT TRBJ2-3 TRBD2 TRBV28 .
CASRRRTGELTDTQYF TGTGCCAGCAGACGGCGGACAGGAGAACTCACAGATACGCAGTATTTT TRBJ2-3 TRBD1 TRBV27 many
CASSPLAGGPGETQYF TGTGCCAGCAGTCCACTAGCGGGGGGGCCGGGAGAGACCCAGTACTTC TRBJ2-5 TRBD2 TRBV27 many
CSAKTAYQETQYF TGCAGTGCTAAGACAGCGTACCAAGAGACCCAGTACTTC TRBJ2-5 . TRBV20-1 few
CASSILFPAGGDEQYF TGTGCCAGTAGTATACTATTCCCAGCGGGAGGGGACGAGCAGTACTTC TRBJ2-7 TRBD2 TRBV19 .
CASSYPTGVGNEQFF TGTGCCAGCAGTTACCCCACGGGAGTCGGGAATGAGCAGTTCTTC TRBJ2-1 . TRBV6-2/TRBV6-3 .
CASGGWEPQHF TGTGCCAGCGGAGGTTGGGAGCCCCAGCATTTT TRBJ1-5 . TRBV28 .
CASSMKTVYSNQPQHF TGTGCCAGTAGTATGAAGACAGTGTATAGCAATCAGCCCCAGCATTTT TRBJ1-5 . TRBV19 many
CAWHGTDTQYF TGTGCCTGGCATGGCACAGATACGCAGTATTTT TRBJ2-3 . TRBV30 many
CASSVAEGGQPQHF TGTGCCAGCAGCGTAGCAGAAGGGGGCCAGCCCCAGCATTTT TRBJ1-5 TRBD1 TRBV9 many
CSARVRGMNTEAFF TGCAGTGCTAGAGTTCGGGGCATGAACACTGAAGCTTTCTTT TRBJ1-1 . TRBV20-1 .
CSATRDRGRAYEQYF TGCAGTGCTACACGCGACAGGGGCCGTGCCTACGAGCAGTACTTC TRBJ2-7 TRBD1 TRBV20-1 many
CASSPGTGLEQYF TGTGCCAGCAGCCCCGGGACAGGGCTCGAGCAGTACTTC TRBJ2-7 TRBD1 TRBV7-9 many
CASRPTVAAKNIQYF TGTGCCAGCAGACCCACAGTAGCAGCCAAAAACATTCAGTACTTC TRBJ2-4 . TRBV7-7 many
CASSLEILNTEAFF TGTGCCAGCAGTTTGGAGATCTTGAACACTGAAGCTTTCTTT TRBJ1-1 . TRBV28 many
CSAREWTSGGPIVIQYF TGCAGTGCTAGAGAGTGGACTAGCGGGGGCCCGATCGTCATTCAGTACTTC TRBJ2-4 TRBD2 TRBV20-1 many
CSARSRDRLLNGELFF TGCAGTGCTAGGAGCCGAGACCGACTCTTGAACGGGGAGCTGTTTTTT TRBJ2-2 . TRBV20-1 many
CASSWDRAYYQPQHF TGTGCCAGCAGTTGGGACAGGGCGTATTATCAGCCCCAGCATTTT TRBJ1-5 TRBD1 TRBV28 .
CASRPTTPKNIQYF TGTGCCAGCAGACCCACGACACCTAAAAACATTCAGTACTTC TRBJ2-4 . TRBV7-2 many
CASSVGLAADTQYF TGTGCCAGCAGTGTAGGGCTAGCCGCAGATACGCAGTATTTT TRBJ2-3 . TRBV25-1 many
CASSQDRDEFHEQFF TGCGCCAGCAGCCAAGATCGGGACGAATTCCATGAGCAGTTCTTC TRBJ2-1 . TRBV4-3 many
CATNSLGADTQYF TGTGCCACCAACAGCTTGGGGGCAGATACGCAGTATTTT TRBJ2-3 . TRBV10-3 many
CASSQEDISYEQYF TGCGCCAGCAGCCAAGAGGACATCTCCTACGAGCAGTACTTC TRBJ2-7 . TRBV4-3 many